This TCR beta chain was profiled in a study of OX40 agonist ivuxolimab in advanced cancers. Sequenced by immunoSEQ multiplex PCR; TCRdb stores in-frame clones only, minus some. The data show around 78,000 clones, roughly 80% seen once. The CDR3 length is 15 residues. Germline-derived CDR1 and CDR2 are SGHVS and FNYEAQ. V gave up 1 base and J gave up 0 bases, with 7 bases separating them. The TCR originated in an adult with an advanced solid tumor such as melanoma, head and neck, liver or kidney cancer. The gene calls are TRBV7-6 and TRBJ2-1, with unresolved D. Sequencing used CD4+ or CD8+ T cells sorted from blood, obtained in a trial of the OX40 agonist ivuxolimab. This chain's CDR3 is CASSLVPSSYNEQFF. The CDR3 DNA follows: TGTGCCAGCAGCTTAGTGCCTAGCTCCTACAATGAGCAGTTCTTC. Together with reference TRBV7-6 and TRBJ2-1, the CDR3 gives the full variable domain: GAGVSQSPRYKVTKRGQDVALRCDPISGHVSLYWYRQALGQGPEFLTYFNYEAQQDKSGLPNDRFSAERPEGSISTLTIQRTEQRDSAMYRCASSLVPSSYNEQFFGPGTRLTVL.